This is a list of T cell receptor beta chains from one sample in a study of lymphopenia after photon versus proton radiotherapy. Assay used: immunoSEQ multiplex PCR; TCRdb lists only in-frame clones, some missing. The top ten hold around 6.5% of the sample, which has more than 25,000 clones, roughly 90% seen once. The specimen comprised peripheral blood, sampled from a patient treated with photon-based radiotherapy. Receptors originate from a woman aged 50 to 65 with pancreatic cancer. Each CDR3 is given with its conserved first and last residue. The D gene is left open where the match is weak. A row's size may be missing; if present it is once, few, many or a size class.

- TRBJ2-2 - TRBV7-7 CASSTAWGGELFF TGTGCCAGCAGTACCGCCTGGGGCGGGGAGCTGTTTTTT
once TRBJ2-2 TRBD1 TRBV11-3 CASSLRTGQNTGELFF TGTGCCAGCAGCTTACGGACAGGGCAGAACACCGGGGAGCTGTTTTTT
- TRBJ2-3 TRBD2 TRBV5-4 CASTRTSGIGTDTQYF TGTGCCAGCACCCGGACTAGCGGGATTGGCACAGATACGCAGTATTTT
few TRBJ1-1 - TRBV29-1 CSVEIDEKAFF TGCAGCGTTGAAATTGACGAAAAGGCTTTCTTT
once TRBJ1-3 - TRBV7-3 CASSPGPGNTIYF TGTGCCAGCAGCCCGGGCCCTGGAAACACCATATATTTT
- TRBJ2-1 TRBD2 TRBV4-3 CASSQDLPGTSWAEQFF TGCGCCAGCAGCCAAGATCTTCCCGGGACTAGTTGGGCTGAGCAGTTCTTC
- TRBJ2-7 TRBD2 TRBV6-1 CASSAGRLAGSYEQYF TGTGCCAGCAGTGCAGGTAGGCTAGCGGGGTCCTACGAGCAGTACTTC
- TRBJ1-5 - TRBV30 CAWSTPGGRGQPQHF TGTGCCTGGAGTACCCCGGGGGGCCGAGGTCAGCCCCAGCATTTT
- TRBJ2-7 TRBD1 TRBV6-6 CASSYPGQGTYEQYF TGTGCCAGCAGCTACCCGGGACAGGGTACCTACGAGCAGTACTTC
- TRBJ1-1 - TRBV5-6 CASSFGGTNTEAFF TGTGCCAGCAGCTTTGGGGGGACGAACACTGAAGCTTTCTTT
- TRBJ1-1 - TRBV9 CASSVAQGTEAFF TGTGCCAGCAGCGTCGCACAGGGAACTGAAGCTTTCTTT